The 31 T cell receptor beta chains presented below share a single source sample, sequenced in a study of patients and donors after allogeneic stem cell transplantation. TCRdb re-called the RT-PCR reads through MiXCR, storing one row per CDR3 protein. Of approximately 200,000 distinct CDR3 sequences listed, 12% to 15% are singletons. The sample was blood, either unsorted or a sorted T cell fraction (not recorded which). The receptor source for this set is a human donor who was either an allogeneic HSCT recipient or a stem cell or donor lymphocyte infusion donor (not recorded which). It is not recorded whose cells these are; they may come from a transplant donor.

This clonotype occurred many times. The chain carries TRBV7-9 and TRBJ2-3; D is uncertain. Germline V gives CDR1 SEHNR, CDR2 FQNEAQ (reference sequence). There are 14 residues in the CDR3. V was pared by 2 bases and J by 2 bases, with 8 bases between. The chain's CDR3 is CASSLLGPTDTQYF. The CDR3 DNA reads TGTGCCAGCAGCTTACTAGGACCCACAGATACGCAGTATTTT.

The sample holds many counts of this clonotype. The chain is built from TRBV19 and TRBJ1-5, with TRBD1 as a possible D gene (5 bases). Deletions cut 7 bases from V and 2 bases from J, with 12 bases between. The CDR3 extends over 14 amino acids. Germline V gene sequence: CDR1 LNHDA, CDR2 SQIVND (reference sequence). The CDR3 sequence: CASTPGTGNQPQHF. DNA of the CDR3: TGTGCCAGTACTCCAGGGACCGGCAATCAGCCCCAGCATTTT.

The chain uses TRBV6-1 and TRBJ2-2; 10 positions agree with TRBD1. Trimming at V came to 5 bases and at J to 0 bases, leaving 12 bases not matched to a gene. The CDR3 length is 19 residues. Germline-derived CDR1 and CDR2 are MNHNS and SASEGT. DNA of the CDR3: TGTGCCAGCAGTCCCCTTGGTTCGGGACAGGGGTCGAACACCGGGGAGCTGTTTTTT. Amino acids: CASSPLGSGQGSNTGELFF.

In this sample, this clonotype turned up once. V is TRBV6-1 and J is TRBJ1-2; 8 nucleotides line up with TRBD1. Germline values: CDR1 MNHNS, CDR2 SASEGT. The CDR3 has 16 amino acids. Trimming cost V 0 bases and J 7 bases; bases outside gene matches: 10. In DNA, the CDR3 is TGTGCCAGCAGTGAAGCGCCCGGACAGGGAAAGAGTGGCTACACCTTC. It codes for CASSEAPGQGKSGYTF.

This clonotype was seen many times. CDR3 DNA sequence: TGTGCCGCACCCGGGCAGGGGGCTAACACCGGGGAGCTGTTTTTT. Amino acids: CAAPGQGANTGELFF. V usage is TRBV24-1 and J usage is TRBJ2-2, with 8 bases lining up with TRBD1. V was pared by 12 bases and J by 2 bases, with 10 bases of the junction left unmatched. The germline V gene has CDR1 KGHDR and CDR2 SFDVKD. The CDR3 runs 15 residues.

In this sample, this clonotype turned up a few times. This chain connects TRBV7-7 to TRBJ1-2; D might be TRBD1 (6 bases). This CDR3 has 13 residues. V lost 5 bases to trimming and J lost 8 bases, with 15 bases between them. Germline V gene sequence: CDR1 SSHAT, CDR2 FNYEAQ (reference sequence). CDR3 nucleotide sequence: TGTGCCAGCAGCCCCCTACGGGGGCGAGGCTACACCTTC. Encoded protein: CASSPLRGRGYTF. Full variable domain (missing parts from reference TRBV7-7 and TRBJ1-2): GAGVSQSPRYKVTKRGQDVTLRCDPISSHATLYWYQQALGQGPEFLTYFNYEAQPDKSGLPSDRFSAERPEGSISTLTIQRTEQRDSAMYRCASSPLRGRGYTFGSGTRLTVV.

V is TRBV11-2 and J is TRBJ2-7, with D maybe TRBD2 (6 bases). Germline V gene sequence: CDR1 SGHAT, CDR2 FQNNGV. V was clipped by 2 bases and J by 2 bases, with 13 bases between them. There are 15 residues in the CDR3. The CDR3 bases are TGTGCCAGCAGCTTAAGTCTAGCGAGCACCTACGAGCAGTACTTC. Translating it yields CASSLSLASTYEQYF.

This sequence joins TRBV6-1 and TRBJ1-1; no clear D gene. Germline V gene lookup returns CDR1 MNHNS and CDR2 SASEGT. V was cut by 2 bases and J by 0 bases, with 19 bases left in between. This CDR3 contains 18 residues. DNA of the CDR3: TGTGCCAGCAGTGAATTTTTGTATGCTGGGGAAGTGAACACTGAAGCTTTCTTT. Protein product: CASSEFLYAGEVNTEAFF.

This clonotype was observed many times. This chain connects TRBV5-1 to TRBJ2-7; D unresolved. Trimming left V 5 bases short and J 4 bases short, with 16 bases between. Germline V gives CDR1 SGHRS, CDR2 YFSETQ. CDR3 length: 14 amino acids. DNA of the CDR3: TGCGCCAGCAGACTATCGGACGGGCTATACGAGCAGTACTTC. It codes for CASRLSDGLYEQYF.

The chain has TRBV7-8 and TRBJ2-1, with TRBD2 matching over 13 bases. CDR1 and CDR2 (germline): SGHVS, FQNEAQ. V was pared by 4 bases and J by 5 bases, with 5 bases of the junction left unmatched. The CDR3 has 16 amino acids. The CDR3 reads CASSSRTSGGDNEQFF. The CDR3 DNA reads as TGTGCCAGCAGCTCTAGGACTAGCGGGGGAGACAATGAGCAGTTCTTC. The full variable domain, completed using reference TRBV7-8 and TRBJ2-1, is GAGVSQSPRYKVAKRGQDVALRCDPISGHVSLFWYQQALGQGPEFLTYFQNEAQLDKSGLPSDRFFAERPEGSVSTLKIQRTQQEDSAVYLCASSSRTSGGDNEQFFGPGTRLTVL.

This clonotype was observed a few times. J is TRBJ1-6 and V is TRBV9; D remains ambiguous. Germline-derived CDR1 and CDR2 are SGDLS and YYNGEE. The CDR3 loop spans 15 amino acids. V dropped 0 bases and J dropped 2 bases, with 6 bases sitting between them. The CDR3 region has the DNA TGTGCCAGCAGCGTAGGTTCTACCTATAATTCACCCCTCCACTTT. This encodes CASSVGSTYNSPLHF.

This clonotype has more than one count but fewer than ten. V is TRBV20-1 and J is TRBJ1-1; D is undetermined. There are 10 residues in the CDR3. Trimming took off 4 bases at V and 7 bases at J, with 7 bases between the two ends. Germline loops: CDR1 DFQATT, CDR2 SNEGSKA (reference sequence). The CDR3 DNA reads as TGCAGTGCTACGGGAATTGAAGCTTTCTTT. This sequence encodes CSATGIEAFF.

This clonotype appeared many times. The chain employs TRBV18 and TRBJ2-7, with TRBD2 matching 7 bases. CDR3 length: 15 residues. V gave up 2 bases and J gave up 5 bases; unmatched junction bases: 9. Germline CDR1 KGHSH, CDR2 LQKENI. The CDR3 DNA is TGTGCCAGCTCACCAGGACCCCTGGGGAGGGACGAGCAGTACTTC. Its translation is CASSPGPLGRDEQYF.

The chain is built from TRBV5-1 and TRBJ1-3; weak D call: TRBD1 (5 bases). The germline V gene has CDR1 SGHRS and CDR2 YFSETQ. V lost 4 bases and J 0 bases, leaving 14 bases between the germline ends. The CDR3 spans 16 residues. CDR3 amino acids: CASSGTGGSSGNTIYF. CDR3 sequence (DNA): TGCGCCAGCAGCGGGACCGGAGGAAGCTCTGGAAACACCATATATTTT.

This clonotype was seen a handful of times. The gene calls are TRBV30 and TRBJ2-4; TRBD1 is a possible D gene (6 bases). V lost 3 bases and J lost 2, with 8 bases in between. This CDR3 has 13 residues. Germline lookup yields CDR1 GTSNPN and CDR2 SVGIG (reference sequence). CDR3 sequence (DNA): TGTGCCTGGAGCGGGACACCCAAAAACATTCAGTACTTC. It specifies CAWSGTPKNIQYF.

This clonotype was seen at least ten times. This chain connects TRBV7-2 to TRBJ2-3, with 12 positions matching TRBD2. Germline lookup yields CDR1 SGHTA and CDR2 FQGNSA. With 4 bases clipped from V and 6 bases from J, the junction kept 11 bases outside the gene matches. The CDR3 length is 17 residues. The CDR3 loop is CASSSSQLAGGGDTQYF. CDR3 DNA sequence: TGTGCCAGCAGCTCGTCCCAACTAGCGGGGGGAGGGGATACGCAGTATTTT. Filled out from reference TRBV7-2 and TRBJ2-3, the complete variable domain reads GAGVSQSPSNKVTEKGKDVELRCDPISGHTALYWYRQSLGQGLEFLIYFQGNSAPDKSGLPSDRFSAERTGGSVSTLTIQRTQQEDSAVYLCASSSSQLAGGGDTQYFGPGTRLTVL.

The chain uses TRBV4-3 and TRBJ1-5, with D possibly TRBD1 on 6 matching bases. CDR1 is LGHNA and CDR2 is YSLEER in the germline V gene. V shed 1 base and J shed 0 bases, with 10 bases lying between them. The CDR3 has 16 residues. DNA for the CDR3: TGCGCCAGCAGCCAAGGGACAGTCATTAGCAATCAGCCCCAGCATTTT. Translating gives CASSQGTVISNQPQHF.

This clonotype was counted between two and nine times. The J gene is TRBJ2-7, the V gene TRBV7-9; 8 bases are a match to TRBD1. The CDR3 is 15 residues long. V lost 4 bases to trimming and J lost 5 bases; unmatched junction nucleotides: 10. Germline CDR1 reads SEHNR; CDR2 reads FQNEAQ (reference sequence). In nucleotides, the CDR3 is TGTGCCAGCAGCTCAACTGTGGCAGGGGGCCACGAGCAGTACTTC. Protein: CASSSTVAGGHEQYF.

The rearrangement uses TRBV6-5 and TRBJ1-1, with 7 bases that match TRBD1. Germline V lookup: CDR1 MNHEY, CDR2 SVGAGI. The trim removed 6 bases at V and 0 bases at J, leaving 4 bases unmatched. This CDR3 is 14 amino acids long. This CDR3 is CASRYGQVNTEAFF. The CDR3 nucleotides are TGTGCCAGCAGATACGGACAGGTGAACACTGAAGCTTTCTTT.

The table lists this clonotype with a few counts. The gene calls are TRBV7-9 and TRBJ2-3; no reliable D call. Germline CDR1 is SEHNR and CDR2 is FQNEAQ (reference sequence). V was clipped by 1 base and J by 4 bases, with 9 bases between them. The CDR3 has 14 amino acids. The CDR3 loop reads CASSLVSRSDTQYF. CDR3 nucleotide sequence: TGTGCCAGCAGCTTAGTCTCCCGGTCAGATACGCAGTATTTT.

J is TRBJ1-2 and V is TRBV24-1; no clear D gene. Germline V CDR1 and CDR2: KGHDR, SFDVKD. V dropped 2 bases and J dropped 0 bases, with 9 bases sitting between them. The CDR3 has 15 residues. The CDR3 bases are TGTGCCACCAGTGATTCAACGGGAGCTAACTATGGCTACACCTTC. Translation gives CATSDSTGANYGYTF.

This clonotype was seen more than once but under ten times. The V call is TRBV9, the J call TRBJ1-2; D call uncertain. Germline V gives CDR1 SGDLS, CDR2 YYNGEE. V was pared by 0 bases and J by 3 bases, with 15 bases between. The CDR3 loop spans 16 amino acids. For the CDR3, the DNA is TGTGCCAGCAGCGTAGATCCGGGTTTGTCTCACTATGGCTACACCTTC. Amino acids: CASSVDPGLSHYGYTF.

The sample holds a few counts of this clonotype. CDR3 region: CASSLIPSRGEQFF. The CDR3 nucleotides read TGTGCCAGCAGCTTAATTCCTTCGAGGGGTGAGCAGTTCTTC. The chain is built from TRBV11-2 and TRBJ2-1, with D perhaps assigned TRBD1 or TRBD2 (5 bases each). The V end was cut by 2 bases, the J end by 9 bases, with 14 bases between. Germline V gene data show CDR1 as SGHAT and CDR2 as FQNNGV. The CDR3 is made up of 14 amino acids.

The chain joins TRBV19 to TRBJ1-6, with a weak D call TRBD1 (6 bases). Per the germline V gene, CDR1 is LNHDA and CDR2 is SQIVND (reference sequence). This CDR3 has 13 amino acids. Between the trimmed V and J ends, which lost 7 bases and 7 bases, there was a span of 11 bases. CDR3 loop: CASNSGVNSPLHF. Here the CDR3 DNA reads TGTGCCAGTAACTCAGGGGTGAATTCACCCCTCCACTTT.

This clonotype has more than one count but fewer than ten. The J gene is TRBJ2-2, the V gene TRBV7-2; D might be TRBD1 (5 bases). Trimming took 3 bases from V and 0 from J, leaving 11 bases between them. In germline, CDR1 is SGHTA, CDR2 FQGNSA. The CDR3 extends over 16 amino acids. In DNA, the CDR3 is TGTGCCAGCAGCTTTTCCGGCAGGGCGAACACCGGGGAGCTGTTTTTT. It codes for CASSFSGRANTGELFF.

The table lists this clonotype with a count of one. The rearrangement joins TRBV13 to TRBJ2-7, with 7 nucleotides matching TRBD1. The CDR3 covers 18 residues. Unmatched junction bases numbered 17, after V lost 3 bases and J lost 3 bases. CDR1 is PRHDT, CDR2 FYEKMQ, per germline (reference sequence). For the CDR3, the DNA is TGTGCCAGCAGCTTTGGACAGGTCGACCACTCGGGCTACTACGAGCAGTACTTC. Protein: CASSFGQVDHSGYYEQYF.

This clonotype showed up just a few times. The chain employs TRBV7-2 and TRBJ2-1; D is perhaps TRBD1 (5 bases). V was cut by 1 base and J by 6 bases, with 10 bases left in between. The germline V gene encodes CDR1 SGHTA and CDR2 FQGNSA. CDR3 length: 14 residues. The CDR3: CASSLVWQGNEQFF. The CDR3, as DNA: TGTGCCAGCAGCTTAGTCTGGCAGGGCAATGAGCAGTTCTTC.

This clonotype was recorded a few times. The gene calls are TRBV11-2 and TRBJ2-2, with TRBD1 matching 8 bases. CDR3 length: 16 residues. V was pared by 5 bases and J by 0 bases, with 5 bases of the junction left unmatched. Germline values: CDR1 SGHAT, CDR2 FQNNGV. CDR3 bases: TGTGCCAGCAGCAGAGGACAGGGAACGAACACCGGGGAGCTGTTTTTT. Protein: CASSRGQGTNTGELFF. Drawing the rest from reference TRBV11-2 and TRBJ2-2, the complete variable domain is EAGVAQSPRYKIIEKRQSVAFWCNPISGHATLYWYQQILGQGPKLLIQFQNNGVVDDSQLPKDRFSAERLKGVDSTLKIQPAKLEDSAVYLCASSRGQGTNTGELFFGEGSRLTVL.

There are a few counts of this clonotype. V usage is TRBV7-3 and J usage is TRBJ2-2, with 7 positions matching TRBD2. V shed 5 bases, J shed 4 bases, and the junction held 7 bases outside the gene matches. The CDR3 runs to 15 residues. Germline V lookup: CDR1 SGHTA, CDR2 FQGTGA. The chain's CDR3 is CASSTGGTSTGELFF. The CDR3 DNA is TGTGCCAGCAGCACGGGGGGTACATCCACCGGGGAGCTGTTTTTT.

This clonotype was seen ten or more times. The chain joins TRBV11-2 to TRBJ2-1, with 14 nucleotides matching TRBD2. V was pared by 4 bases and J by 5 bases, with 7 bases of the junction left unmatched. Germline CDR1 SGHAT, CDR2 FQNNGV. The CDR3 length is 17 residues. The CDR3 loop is CASSSGRLAGGDNEQFF. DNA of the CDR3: TGTGCCAGCAGCTCAGGACGACTAGCGGGAGGGGACAATGAGCAGTTCTTC.

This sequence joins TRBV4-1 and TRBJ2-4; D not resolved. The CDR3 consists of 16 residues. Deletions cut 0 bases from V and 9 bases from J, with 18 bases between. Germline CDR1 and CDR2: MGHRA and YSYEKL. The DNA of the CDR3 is TGCGCCAGCAGCCAAGAAGGGCACAACCCTAGAGGCATTCAGTACTTC. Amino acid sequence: CASSQEGHNPRGIQYF.